The 27 T cell receptor beta chains given below trace back to one sample, sequenced in a study of T cell responses to AZD1222 COVID-19 vaccine. The repertoire was sequenced with immunoSEQ multiplex PCR; TCRdb's copy has only in-frame clones and lacks some. The sample holds about 130,000 clones, roughly 90% seen once. Sequencing used peripheral blood, obtained 28 days after the second AZD1222 dose. These receptors came from an adult who received the AZD1222 COVID-19 vaccine.

This rearrangement joins TRBV5-4 to TRBJ1-1, with a weak D call TRBD1 (6 bases). The CDR3 contains 19 residues. Trimming took 1 base from V and 0 from J, leaving 22 bases between them. CDR1 is SGHNT and CDR2 is YYREEE in the germline V gene (reference sequence). This CDR3 is CASSLKRGAGSRMNTEAFF. CDR3 nucleotides: TGTGCCAGCAGCTTGAAAAGGGGGGCAGGGTCGCGGATGAACACTGAAGCTTTCTTT.

DNA for the CDR3: TGTGCCAGCAGTTTAACGGTCACTGAAGCTTTCTTT. Amino acid sequence: CASSLTVTEAFF. The chain recombines TRBV12-3 or TRBV12-4 with TRBJ1-1; D call uncertain. The V and J ends lost 2 bases and 4 bases respectively, with 5 bases between them. This CDR3 comprises 12 residues.

The chain is built from TRBV27 and TRBJ2-3, with TRBD2 matching over 8 bases. Germline CDR1 reads MNHEY; CDR2 reads SMNVEV (reference sequence). V was clipped by 6 bases and J by 0 bases; unmatched bases: 2. This CDR3 is built from 14 residues. Here the CDR3 reads CASSRGGSTDTQYF. Here the CDR3 DNA reads TGTGCCAGCAGCCGGGGGGGGAGCACAGATACGCAGTATTTT.

V gene TRBV3-1 (or the pseudogene TRBV3-2) combines with J gene TRBJ1-5; 7 bases map to TRBD1. Germline V gene sequence: CDR1 LGHDT, CDR2 YNNKEL (reference sequence). CDR3 length: 15 amino acids. The J segment lost 6 bases and the V segment lost 4 bases, leaving 9 bases of the junction unmatched. For the CDR3, the DNA is TGTGCCAGCAGCCCCCGACAGGGTGACGCTCAGCCCCAGCATTTT. It encodes CASSPRQGDAQPQHF.

The V call is TRBV27, the J call TRBJ1-4, with TRBD1 as a possible D gene (6 bases). Germline-derived CDR1 and CDR2 are MNHEY and SMNVEV (reference sequence). The ends were cut back, 5 bases at V and 7 bases at J, with 14 bases in the middle. This CDR3 contains 14 residues. The CDR3 sequence is CASSQTGGGEKLFF. CDR3 DNA sequence: TGTGCCAGCAGTCAGACAGGAGGGGGTGAAAAACTGTTTTTT.

The rearrangement joins TRBV7-8 to TRBJ1-5, with a tentative D call TRBD1 (6 bases). The CDR3 contains 15 residues. Between the trimmed V and J ends, which lost 4 bases and 4 bases, there was a span of 14 bases. From germline, CDR1 is SGHVS and CDR2 FQNEAQ. This CDR3 is CASSSGGAHNQPQHF. CDR3 bases: TGTGCCAGCAGCTCGGGGGGGGCTCATAATCAGCCCCAGCATTTT. The variable domain in full, with the rest retrieved from reference TRBV7-8 and TRBJ1-5, is GAGVSQSPRYKVAKRGQDVALRCDPISGHVSLFWYQQALGQGPEFLTYFQNEAQLDKSGLPSDRFFAERPEGSVSTLKIQRTQQEDSAVYLCASSSGGAHNQPQHFGDGTRLSIL.

The rearrangement links TRBV5-5 to TRBJ1-4; D gene ambiguous. CDR3 size: 16 residues. V lost 0 bases and J 11 bases, leaving 20 bases between the germline ends. From germline, CDR1 is SGHKS and CDR2 YYEKEE (reference sequence). The CDR3 spells CASSLASAESGVKLFF. In nucleotides, the CDR3 is TGTGCCAGCAGCTTGGCCTCGGCGGAATCTGGGGTGAAACTGTTTTTT.

The chain links TRBV10-2 to TRBJ1-6; maybe TRBD1 (6 bases). CDR1 WSHSY and CDR2 SAAADI come from the germline V gene. V lost 7 bases and J 6 bases, leaving 22 bases between the germline ends. The CDR3 spans 17 residues. CDR3 protein: CASTATQGGVGNSPLHF. CDR3 nucleotides: TGCGCCAGCACCGCGACACAGGGAGGGGTTGGTAATTCACCCCTCCACTTT.

In this sample, this clone turned up once. CDR3 coding DNA: TGCAGTGCTAGTAAGGGGAGGGGAAATCAGCCCCAGCATTTT. Protein sequence: CSASKGRGNQPQHF. This sequence joins TRBV20-1 and TRBJ1-5; D may be TRBD1 (5 bases). CDR1 and CDR2 (germline): DFQATT, SNEGSKA (reference sequence). This CDR3 contains 14 residues. Deletions cut 3 bases from V and 4 bases from J, with 13 bases between.

The chain recombines TRBV5-5 with TRBJ1-1; 11 positions match TRBD1. The V gene's germline CDR1 is SGHKS and CDR2 YYEKEE (reference sequence). V shed 4 bases and J 6 bases; nucleotides not matched to a gene: 5. CDR3 length: 14 amino acids. CDR3 sequence: CASSPGQGAAEAFF. The CDR3 nucleotides are TGTGCCAGCAGCCCAGGACAGGGGGCCGCTGAAGCTTTCTTT.

This chain uses TRBV6-5 with TRBJ1-2, with 12 bases identical to TRBD1. The germline gives CDR1 MNHEY, CDR2 SVGAGI. V gave up 6 bases and J gave up 7 bases; unmatched junction bases: 6. This CDR3 has 14 residues. CDR3 sequence reads: CASSRGQGAPGYTF. DNA of the CDR3: TGTGCCAGCAGCCGGGGACAGGGGGCTCCTGGCTACACCTTC.

V is TRBV27 and J is TRBJ2-1, with 8 bases fitting TRBD1. With 5 bases clipped from V and 5 bases from J, the junction kept 5 bases outside the gene matches. CDR3 length: 14 amino acids. Per germline, CDR1 MNHEY and CDR2 SMNVEV (reference sequence). CDR3 nucleotides: TGTGCCAGCAGTCCCGGACAGGGCCACAATGAGCAGTTCTTC. It is translated as CASSPGQGHNEQFF.

CDR3 coding DNA: TGTGCCAGCAGCGTAGCTCAGGGGGGGTCCCACGAGCAGTACTTC. Protein product: CASSVAQGGSHEQYF. J is TRBJ2-7 and V is TRBV9; D may correspond to TRBD1 or TRBD2 (7 bases each). CDR1 SGDLS and CDR2 YYNGEE come from the germline V gene. This CDR3 contains 15 residues. Trimming cost V 0 bases and J 5 bases, with 15 bases left between them.

The chain is built from TRBV6-5 and TRBJ2-3, with 7 bases aligning to TRBD1. The CDR3 has 14 amino acids. Trimming removed 0 bases from V and 7 bases from J; junction bases left unmatched: 4. Germline lookup yields CDR1 MNHEY and CDR2 SVGAGI. The CDR3 protein is CASSYSDRENTQYF. In DNA form, the CDR3 reads TGTGCCAGCAGTTACTCCGACAGGGAAAATACGCAGTATTTT.

The V gene is TRBV3-1 (or the pseudogene TRBV3-2), the J gene TRBJ2-1; D may be TRBD2 (6 bases). Trimming stripped 0 bases from V and 7 bases from J, with 13 bases between. The CDR3 is made up of 15 amino acids. Germline V CDR1 and CDR2: LGHDT, YNNKEL (reference sequence). The CDR3 DNA follows: TGTGCCAGCAGCCAAGATTGGTCTAGCGTAAATGAGCAGTTCTTC. The encoded protein is CASSQDWSSVNEQFF.

This rearrangement joins TRBV19 to TRBJ1-2; possibly TRBD1 for D (5 bases). V was cut by 3 bases and J by 8 bases, with 16 bases left in between. Per germline, CDR1 LNHDA and CDR2 SQIVND (reference sequence). The CDR3 has 14 residues. CDR3: CASSIGAGSGGYTF. CDR3 DNA: TGTGCCAGTAGTATTGGGGCAGGGAGTGGCGGCTACACCTTC.

V and J are TRBV6-2 or TRBV6-3 and TRBJ2-3; D remains unclear. Germline V gene data show CDR1 as MNHEY and CDR2 as SVGEGT. The V end was cut by 0 bases, the J end by 2 bases, with 6 bases between. The CDR3 covers 14 residues. CDR3 protein: CASSYSALTDTQYF. CDR3 in DNA: TGTGCCAGCAGTTACTCCGCACTCACAGATACGCAGTATTTT.

The chain joins TRBV27 to TRBJ1-6; no clear D gene. This CDR3 is built from 14 residues. Trimming removed 7 bases at V and 0 bases at J, with 7 bases between. From germline, CDR1 is MNHEY and CDR2 SMNVEV (reference sequence). The CDR3 reads CASKWSSYNSPLHF. As DNA, the CDR3 is TGTGCCAGCAAGTGGAGCTCCTATAATTCACCCCTCCACTTT.

The chain combines TRBV11-2 with TRBJ1-4, with TRBD1 matching 10 bases. V trimming: 4 bases; J trimming: 7 bases; junction bases outside the gene matches: 6. Germline CDR1 is SGHAT and CDR2 is FQNNGV. The CDR3 runs to 15 residues. The CDR3, as DNA: TGTGCCAGCAGCTCAGGAGGGACAGGGGTTGAAAAACTGTTTTTT. Encoded protein: CASSSGGTGVEKLFF.

This clone was detected a few times. The rearrangement uses TRBV4-2 and TRBJ1-5; no clear D. Looked up from germline, CDR1 is LGHNA and CDR2 is YNFKEQ. The CDR3 contains 19 residues. Trimming removed 0 bases at V and 3 bases at J, with 21 bases between. CDR3 nucleotide sequence: TGTGCCAGCAGCCAAGAGGGAACGACGACTAGACCCGTCAATCAGCCCCAGCATTTT. It is translated as CASSQEGTTTRPVNQPQHF.

This chain joins TRBV29-1 and TRBJ2-7; perhaps TRBD1 as D (6 bases). The CDR3 length is 12 residues. Germline CDR1 SQVTM, CDR2 ANQGSEA. Trimming removed 4 bases from V and 5 bases from J, with 12 bases in between. CDR3 sequence (DNA): TGCAGCGTTGCCCCAGGGGTAAACGAGCAGTACTTC. Translated, it gives CSVAPGVNEQYF.

This chain connects TRBV29-1 to TRBJ1-1; tentative D call: TRBD1 (5 bases). V was trimmed by 6 bases and J by 4 bases, leaving 12 bases between them. The CDR3 has 12 residues. Germline V gene lookup returns CDR1 SQVTM and CDR2 ANQGSEA. Here the CDR3 DNA reads TGCAGCGTGCAACTGGGGGGCACTGAAGCTTTCTTT. It translates to CSVQLGGTEAFF.

V gene TRBV5-1 combines with J gene TRBJ2-7; D may correspond to TRBD1 or TRBD2 (5 bases each). Looked up from germline, CDR1 is SGHRS and CDR2 is YFSETQ. V shed 6 bases and J shed 0 bases, with 13 bases lying between them. The CDR3 contains 14 residues. The CDR3 sequence: CASMRGRDSYEQYF. CDR3 DNA: TGCGCCAGCATGAGGGGACGGGACTCCTACGAGCAGTACTTC.

V gene TRBV2 combines with J gene TRBJ1-6, with 10 bases matching TRBD1. V shed 10 bases, J shed 0 bases, and the junction held 3 bases outside the gene matches. Germline-derived CDR1 and CDR2 are SNHLY and FYNNEI. This CDR3 contains 15 residues. Here the CDR3 DNA reads TGTGCCACCCGGGACAGGGGCTCCTATAATTCACCCCTCCACTTT. It yields the protein CATRDRGSYNSPLHF.

The CDR3 coding sequence is TGTGCCAGCAGCCCTCCTCCGGGACATAAGGTGGAGGATGAGCAGTTCTTC. This sequence encodes CASSPPPGHKVEDEQFF. This rearrangement joins TRBV6-2 or TRBV6-3 to TRBJ2-1; possibly TRBD1 for D (6 bases). Between the trimmed V and J ends, which lost 6 bases and 8 bases, there was a span of 26 bases. The CDR3 extends over 17 amino acids. The germline CDR1 and CDR2 sequences are MNHEY and SVGEGT.

J is TRBJ2-1 and V is TRBV7-8, with a possible D match to TRBD2 (6 bases). V was cut by 5 bases and J by 1 base, with 15 bases left in between. The CDR3 totals 16 residues. CDR1 and CDR2 (germline): SGHVS, FQNEAQ. In nucleotides, the CDR3 is TGTGCCAGCAGCCCGTCGGGAGCCTTTTCCTACAATGAGCAGTTCTTC. It codes for CASSPSGAFSYNEQFF. The variable domain in full, with the rest retrieved from reference TRBV7-8 and TRBJ2-1, is GAGVSQSPRYKVAKRGQDVALRCDPISGHVSLFWYQQALGQGPEFLTYFQNEAQLDKSGLPSDRFFAERPEGSVSTLKIQRTQQEDSAVYLCASSPSGAFSYNEQFFGPGTRLTVL.

The chain employs TRBV5-4 and TRBJ1-4; perhaps TRBD1 as D (5 bases). V was pared by 3 bases and J by 8 bases, with 17 bases between. The CDR3 totals 15 residues. CDR1 and CDR2 (germline): SGHNT, YYREEE (reference sequence). In DNA form, the CDR3 reads TGTGCCAGCAGCTCTCGGGACGATAGATGGGAAAAACTGTTTTTT. Protein sequence: CASSSRDDRWEKLFF. The full variable domain, rest sourced from reference TRBV5-4 and TRBJ1-4, is ETGVTQSPTHLIKTRGQQVTLRCSSQSGHNTVSWYQQALGQGPQFIFQYYREEENGRGNFPPRFSGLQFPNYSSELNVNALELDDSALYLCASSSRDDRWEKLFFGSGTQLSVL.